This T cell receptor beta chain was captured in a study of OX40 agonist ivuxolimab in advanced cancers. Findings and limits, study-wide: In the 0.1 to 3.0 mg/kg range, CD4+ and CD8+ blood T cells had expanded clonally by week 6.

Concerning this clone itself: Its antigen is currently unknown.

Repertoires were generated with immunoSEQ multiplex PCR, while TCRdb's copy carries only in-frame clones and drops some. Found here are about 64,000 clones, 88% of them singletons; the top ten hold roughly 0.67%. This CDR3 has 16 residues. CDR1 is SGHRS, CDR2 YFSETQ, per germline. Trimming left V 0 bases short and J 0 bases short, with 12 bases between. The V call is TRBV5-1, the J call TRBJ1-1; a weak D match, TRBD1 (5 bases). The sample was CD4+ or CD8+ T cells sorted from blood, taken in a trial of the OX40 agonist ivuxolimab. This receptor was obtained from an adult with an advanced solid tumor such as melanoma, head and neck, liver or kidney cancer. The CDR3 DNA reads TGCGCCAGCAGCTTGGACGGGGCCTCCATGAACACTGAAGCTTTCTTT. Translating it yields CASSLDGASMNTEAFF.